This TCR beta chain appears in the sequencing data of a study of T-cell memory formation after mild COVID-19. Study overall: Clusters of TCRs were largely donor specific. Study-level findings and limits: SARS-CoV-2 specificity was not confirmed for second-wave clones peaking on day 37. The study found contracting CD4+ clones mainly in CM and EM and contracting CD8+ clones in EMRA.

In TCRdb, the 5' RACE reads were re-called with MiXCR into one record per CDR3 protein. This sample has roughly 260,000 distinct CDR3 sequences; approximately 16% occur once, and the top ten carry around 3.8%. This clonotype was seen a few times. Its antigen is still unknown. This receptor was identified in a man aged 18 to 29 who had mild COVID-19 (a few samples of this study predate the infection). Cell type and time point are not known. Sequenced sample: PBMCs or a T cell subset sorted from them (not recorded which).

The CDR3 sequence: CATKGASQNAEAFF. CDR3 coding DNA: TGCGCCACAAAGGGGGCTAGTCAAAACGCTGAAGCTTTCTTT. The chain joins TRBV5-1 to TRBJ1-1; the match to TRBD1 covers 7 bases. V lost 9 bases and J lost 6; bases outside the gene matches: 14. The CDR3 spans 14 residues. The germline CDR1 and CDR2 sequences are SGHRS and YFSETQ. The variable domain in full, with the rest retrieved from reference TRBV5-1 and TRBJ1-1, is KAGVTQTPRYLIKTRGQQVTLSCSPISGHRSVSWYQQTPGQGLQFLFEYFSETQRNKGNFPGRFSGRQFSNSRSEMNVSTLELGDSALYLCATKGASQNAEAFFGQGTRLTVV.